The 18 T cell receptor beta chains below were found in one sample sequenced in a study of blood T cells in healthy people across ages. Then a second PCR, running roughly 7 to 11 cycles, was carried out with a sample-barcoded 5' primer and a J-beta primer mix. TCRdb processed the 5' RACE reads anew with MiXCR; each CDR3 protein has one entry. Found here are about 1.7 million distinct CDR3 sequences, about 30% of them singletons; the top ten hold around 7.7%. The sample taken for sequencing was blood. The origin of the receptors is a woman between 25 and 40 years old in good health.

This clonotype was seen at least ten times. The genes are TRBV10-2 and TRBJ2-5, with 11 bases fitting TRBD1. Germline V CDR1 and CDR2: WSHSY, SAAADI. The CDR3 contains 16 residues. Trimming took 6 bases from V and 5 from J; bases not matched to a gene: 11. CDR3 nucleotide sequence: TGCGCCAGCAGACCCGGGACAGGGGGGACCTGGGAGACCCAGTACTTC. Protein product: CASRPGTGGTWETQYF.

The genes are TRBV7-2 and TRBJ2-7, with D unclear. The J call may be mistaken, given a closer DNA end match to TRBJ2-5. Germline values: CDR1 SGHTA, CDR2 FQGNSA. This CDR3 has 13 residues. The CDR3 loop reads CASSLQIEETQYF. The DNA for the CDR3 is TGTGCCAGCAGCTTACAGATTGAAGAGACCCAGTACTTC.

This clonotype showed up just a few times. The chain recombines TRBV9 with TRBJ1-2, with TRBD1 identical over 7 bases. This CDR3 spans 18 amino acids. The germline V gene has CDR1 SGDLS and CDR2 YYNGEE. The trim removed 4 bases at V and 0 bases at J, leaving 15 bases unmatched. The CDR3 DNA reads TGTGCCAGCAGCCCCGGGTCAGGGGGGCGAACCACTAACTATGGCTACACCTTC. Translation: CASSPGSGGRTTNYGYTF.

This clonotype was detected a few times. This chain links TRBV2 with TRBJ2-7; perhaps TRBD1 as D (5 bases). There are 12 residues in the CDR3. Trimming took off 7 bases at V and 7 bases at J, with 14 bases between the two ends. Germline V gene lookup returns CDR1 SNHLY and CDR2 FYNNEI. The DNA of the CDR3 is TGTGCCAGCATCCAAGGTGCAGGGGAGCAGTACTTC. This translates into CASIQGAGEQYF.

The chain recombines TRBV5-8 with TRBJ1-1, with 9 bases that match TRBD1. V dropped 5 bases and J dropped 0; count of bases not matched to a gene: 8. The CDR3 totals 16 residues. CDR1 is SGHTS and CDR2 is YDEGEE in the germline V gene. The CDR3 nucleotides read TGTGCCAGCAGGCTGAACAGGGGGCCCATGAACACTGAAGCTTTCTTT. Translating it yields CASRLNRGPMNTEAFF. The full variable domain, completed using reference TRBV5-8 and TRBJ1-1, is EAGVTQSPTHLIKTRGQQATLRCSPISGHTSVYWYQQALGLGLQFLLWYDEGEERNRGNFPPRFSGRQFPNYSSELNVNALELEDSALYLCASRLNRGPMNTEAFFGQGTRLTVV.

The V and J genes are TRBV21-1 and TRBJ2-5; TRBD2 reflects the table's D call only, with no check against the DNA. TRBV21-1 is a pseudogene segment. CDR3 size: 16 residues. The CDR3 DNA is TGTGCCAGCAGCGACCCAGAGACTAGCGTGAAAGAGACCCAGTACTTC. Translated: CASSDPETSVKETQYF.

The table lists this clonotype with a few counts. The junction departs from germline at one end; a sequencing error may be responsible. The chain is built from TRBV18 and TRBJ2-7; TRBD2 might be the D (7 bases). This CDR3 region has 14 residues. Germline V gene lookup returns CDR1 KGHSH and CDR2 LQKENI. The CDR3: CAGSPRGREDEQYF. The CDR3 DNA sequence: TGTGCCGGCTCACCGCGGGGGCGGGAAGACGAGCAGTACTTC. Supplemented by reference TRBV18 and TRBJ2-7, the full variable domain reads NAGVMQNPRHLVRRRGQEARLRCSPMKGHSHVYWYRQLPEEGLKFMVYLQKENIIDESGMPKERFSAEFPKEGPSILRIQQVVRGDSAAYFCAGSPRGREDEQYFGPGTRLTVT.

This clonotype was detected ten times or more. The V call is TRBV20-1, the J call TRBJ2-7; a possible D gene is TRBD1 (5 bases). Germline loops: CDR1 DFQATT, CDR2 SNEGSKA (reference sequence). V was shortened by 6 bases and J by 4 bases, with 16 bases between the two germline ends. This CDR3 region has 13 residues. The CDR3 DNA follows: TGCAGTGCCAGGGAAAGGGGATTATACGAGCAGTACTTC. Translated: CSARERGLYEQYF.

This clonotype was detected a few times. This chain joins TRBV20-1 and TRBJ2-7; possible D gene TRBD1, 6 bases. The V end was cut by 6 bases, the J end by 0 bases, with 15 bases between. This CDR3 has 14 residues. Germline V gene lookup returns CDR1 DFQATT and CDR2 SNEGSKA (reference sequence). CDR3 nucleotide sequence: TGCAGTGCCAAGGCTGGGGGCCTCTCCTACGAGCAGTACTTC. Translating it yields CSAKAGGLSYEQYF.

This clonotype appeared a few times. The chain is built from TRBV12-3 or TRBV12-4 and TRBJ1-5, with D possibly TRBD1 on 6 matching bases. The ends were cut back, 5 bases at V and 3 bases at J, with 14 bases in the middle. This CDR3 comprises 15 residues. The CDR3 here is CASSPRTDINQPQHF. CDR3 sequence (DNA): TGTGCCAGCAGTCCAAGGACAGATATCAATCAGCCCCAGCATTTT.

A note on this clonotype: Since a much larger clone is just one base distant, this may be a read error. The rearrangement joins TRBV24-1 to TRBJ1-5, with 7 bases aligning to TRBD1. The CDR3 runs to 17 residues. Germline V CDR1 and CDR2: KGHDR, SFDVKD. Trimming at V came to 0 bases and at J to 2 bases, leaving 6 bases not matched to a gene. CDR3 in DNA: TGTGCCACCAGTGATTTGGTCAGGGGGGGCGGCAATCAGCCCCAGCATTTT. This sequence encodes CATSDLVRGGGNQPQHF.

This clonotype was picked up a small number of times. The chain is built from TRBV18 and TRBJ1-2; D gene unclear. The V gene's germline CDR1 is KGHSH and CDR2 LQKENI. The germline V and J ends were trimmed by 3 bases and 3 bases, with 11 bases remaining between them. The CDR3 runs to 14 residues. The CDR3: CASSPGREYYGYTF. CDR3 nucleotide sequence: TGTGCCAGCTCACCGGGGAGGGAGTACTATGGCTACACCTTC. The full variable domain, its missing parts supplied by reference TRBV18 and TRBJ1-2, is NAGVMQNPRHLVRRRGQEARLRCSPMKGHSHVYWYRQLPEEGLKFMVYLQKENIIDESGMPKERFSAEFPKEGPSILRIQQVVRGDSAAYFCASSPGREYYGYTFGSGTRLTVV.

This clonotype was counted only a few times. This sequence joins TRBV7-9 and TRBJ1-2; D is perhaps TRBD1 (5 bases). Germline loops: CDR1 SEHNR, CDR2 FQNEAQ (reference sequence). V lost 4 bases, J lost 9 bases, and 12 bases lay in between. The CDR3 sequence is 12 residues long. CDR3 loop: CASSWGTARYTF. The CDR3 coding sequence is TGTGCCAGCAGCTGGGGGACGGCCCGCTACACCTTC.

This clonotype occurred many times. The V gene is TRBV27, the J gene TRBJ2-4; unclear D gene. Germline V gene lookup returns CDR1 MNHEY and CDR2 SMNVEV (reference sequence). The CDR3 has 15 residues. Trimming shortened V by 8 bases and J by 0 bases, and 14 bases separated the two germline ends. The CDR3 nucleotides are TGTGCCAGCTTCGGGCCATTCACAGCCAAAAACATTCAGTACTTC. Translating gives CASFGPFTAKNIQYF.

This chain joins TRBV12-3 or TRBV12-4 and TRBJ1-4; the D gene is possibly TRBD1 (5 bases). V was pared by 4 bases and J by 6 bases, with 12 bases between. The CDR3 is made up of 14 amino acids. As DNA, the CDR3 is TGTGCCAGCAGTTACGACAGCTTGTATGAAAAACTGTTTTTT. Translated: CASSYDSLYEKLFF.

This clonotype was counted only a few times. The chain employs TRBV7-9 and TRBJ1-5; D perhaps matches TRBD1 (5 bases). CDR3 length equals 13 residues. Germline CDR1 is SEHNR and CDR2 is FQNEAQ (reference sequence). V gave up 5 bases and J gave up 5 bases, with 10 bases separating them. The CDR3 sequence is CASSRDGYQPQHF. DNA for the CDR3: TGTGCCAGCAGCCGGGACGGTTATCAGCCCCAGCATTTT. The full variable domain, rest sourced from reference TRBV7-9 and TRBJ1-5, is DTGVSQNPRHKITKRGQNVTFRCDPISEHNRLYWYRQTLGQGPEFLTYFQNEAQLEKSRLLSDRFSAERPKGSFSTLEIQRTEQGDSAMYLCASSRDGYQPQHFGDGTRLSIL.

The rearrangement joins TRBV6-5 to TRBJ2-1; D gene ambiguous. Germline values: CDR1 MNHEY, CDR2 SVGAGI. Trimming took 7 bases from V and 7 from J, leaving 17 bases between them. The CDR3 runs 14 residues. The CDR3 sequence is CASMRVGYRNEQFF. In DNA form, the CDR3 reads TGTGCCAGCATGAGAGTCGGCTATCGGAATGAGCAGTTCTTC.

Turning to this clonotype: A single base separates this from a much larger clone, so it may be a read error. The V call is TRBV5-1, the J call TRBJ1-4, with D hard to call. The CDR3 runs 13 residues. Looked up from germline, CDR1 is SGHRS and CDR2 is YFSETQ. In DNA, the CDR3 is TGCGCCAGCGGCTTGGTTACGGAAGGAAAACTGTTTTTT. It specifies CASGLVTEGKLFF.